The 10 T cell receptor beta chains below come from one sample, sequenced in a study of blood T cells in healthy people across ages. Alongside a J-beta primer mix, a sample-barcoded 5' primer served in a second PCR lasting about 7 to 11 cycles. TCRdb reprocessed the 5' RACE reads with MiXCR, giving one entry per CDR3 protein. The table records over 550,000 distinct CDR3 sequences, about 30% of them present only once. The sequenced sample was blood. The source is a woman older than 75 in good health.

As to this clonotype: A read error may be the cause here, since a much bigger clone is one base away. CDR3 coding DNA: TGTGCCAGCAGCTATGACAGTAAAGGGACCCAGTACTTC. Its translation: CASSYDSKGTQYF. The rearrangement uses TRBV7-2 and TRBJ2-7, with D tentatively TRBD1 (5 bases). Matching the DNA end better, TRBJ2-5 makes the J call doubtful. This CDR3 contains 13 residues. Germline-derived CDR1 and CDR2 are SGHTA and FQGNSA.

Notes on this clonotype: A much larger clone sits a single nucleotide away, making a read error possible. This chain links TRBV7-6 with TRBJ2-1, with D unclear. The better agreement between TRBJ2-7 and the DNA end casts doubt on the J call. CDR1 and CDR2 (germline): SGHVS, FNYEAQ. CDR3 length: 16 residues. CDR3 amino acids: CASSLAGQSSYNEQYF. As DNA, the CDR3 is TGTGCCAGCAGCTTAGCCGGGCAGAGCTCCTACAATGAGCAGTACTTC.

This clonotype came up a few times. Possible read error: a much larger clone is one base away. This chain links TRBV30 with TRBJ1-2; 7 nucleotides line up with TRBD1. Germline-derived CDR1 and CDR2 are GTSNPN and SVGIG (reference sequence). J gave up 4 bases and V 0 bases, and 5 bases lay outside the gene matches. This CDR3 has 14 residues. This CDR3 reads CAWSVAGGCYGYTF. The CDR3 nucleotides read TGTGCCTGGAGTGTAGCAGGGGGTTGCTATGGCTACACCTTC. Using reference TRBV30 and TRBJ1-2 for the parts outside the CDR3, the full variable domain is SQTIHQWPATLVQPVGSPLSLECTVEGTSNPNLYWYRQAAGRGLQLLFYSVGIGQISSEVPQNLSASRPQDRQFILSSKKLLLSDSGFYLCAWSVAGGCYGYTFGSGTRLTVV.

The rearrangement joins TRBV4-2 to TRBJ2-2; 8 bases are shared with TRBD2. This CDR3 has 15 amino acids. The junction had 8 bases not matched to a gene; V was cut back by 1 base and J by 10 bases. Germline CDR1 and CDR2: LGHNA and YNFKEQ. CDR3 residues: CASSQGLSGEEELFF. Written as DNA, the CDR3 is TGTGCCAGCAGCCAAGGCCTTAGCGGGGAGGAGGAGCTGTTTTTT.

This clonotype was counted only a few times. The chain uses TRBV20-1 and TRBJ1-2; maybe TRBD1 (6 bases). V was trimmed by 2 bases and J by 8 bases, leaving 18 bases between them. This CDR3 contains 14 residues. CDR1 is DFQATT and CDR2 is SNEGSKA in the germline V gene (reference sequence). The DNA of the CDR3 is TGCAGTGCTAGAAAAGTAGCAGGGGTTAGGGGCTACACCTTC. Translating gives CSARKVAGVRGYTF.

This clonotype was found once. The chain employs TRBV20-1 and TRBJ1-5, with 11 bases lining up with TRBD1. The V and J ends lost 4 bases and 4 bases, in that order; junction bases with no gene match: 15. CDR3 length equals 18 residues. Germline CDR1 is DFQATT and CDR2 is SNEGSKA (reference sequence). The CDR3 is CSATLSRTGGFRNQPQHF. CDR3 bases: TGCAGTGCTACCCTATCCCGGACAGGGGGCTTTCGTAATCAGCCCCAGCATTTT.

This clonotype was detected only a few times. The V call is TRBV5-4, the J call TRBJ2-7; 9 bases line up with TRBD1. Germline V gene lookup returns CDR1 SGHNT and CDR2 YYREEE (reference sequence). J gave up 5 bases and V 4 bases, and 13 bases lay outside the gene matches. CDR3 length: 16 amino acids. The CDR3 coding sequence is TGTGCCAGCAGCCCCCCGCCCGGGACAGGGTTCGACGAGCAGTACTTC. It is translated as CASSPPPGTGFDEQYF.

This clonotype came up a few times. The chain uses TRBV5-8 and TRBJ1-6; D gene uncertain. CDR3 length equals 14 residues. Germline V gene sequence: CDR1 SGHTS, CDR2 YDEGEE. Trimming shortened V by 4 bases and J by 7 bases, and 12 bases separated the two germline ends. DNA for the CDR3: TGTGCCAGCAGCGATGGTTTGTGGAATTCACCCCTCCACTTT. Translation gives CASSDGLWNSPLHF.

The V call is TRBV7-9, the J call TRBJ2-1, with D maybe TRBD2 (5 bases). Germline-derived CDR1 and CDR2 are SEHNR and FQNEAQ (reference sequence). This CDR3 spans 13 amino acids. Deletions cut 3 bases from V and 15 bases from J, with 18 bases between. Written as DNA, the CDR3 is TGTGCCAGCAGCTTTTTAGAGGGTGTCCAAATGTTCTTC. Translation: CASSFLEGVQMFF.

The sample holds a few counts of this clonotype. The chain employs TRBV4-1 and TRBJ2-5; no clear D gene. Looked up from germline, CDR1 is MGHRA and CDR2 is YSYEKL. With 1 base removed from V and 11 bases from J, the gap between germline ends came to 20 bases. This CDR3 spans 15 amino acids. The CDR3, as DNA: TGCGCCAGCAGCCAAGTGGGGTTTACCGGCAATGAGCAGTACTTC. It translates to CASSQVGFTGNEQYF.